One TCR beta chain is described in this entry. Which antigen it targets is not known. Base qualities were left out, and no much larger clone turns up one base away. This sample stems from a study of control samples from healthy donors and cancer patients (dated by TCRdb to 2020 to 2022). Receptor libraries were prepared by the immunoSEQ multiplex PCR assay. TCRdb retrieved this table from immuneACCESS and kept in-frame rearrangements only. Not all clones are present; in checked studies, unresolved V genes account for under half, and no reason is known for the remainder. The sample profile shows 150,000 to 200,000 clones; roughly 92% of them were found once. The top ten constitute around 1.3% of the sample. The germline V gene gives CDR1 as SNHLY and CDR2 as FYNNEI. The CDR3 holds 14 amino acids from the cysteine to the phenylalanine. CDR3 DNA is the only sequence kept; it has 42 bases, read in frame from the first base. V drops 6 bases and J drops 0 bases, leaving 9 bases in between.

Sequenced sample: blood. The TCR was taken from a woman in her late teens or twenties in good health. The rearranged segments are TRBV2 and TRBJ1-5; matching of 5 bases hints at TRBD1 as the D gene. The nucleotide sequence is TGTGCCAGCAGCCCGACAGTTAGCAATCAGCCCCAGCATTTT. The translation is CASSPTVSNQPQHF.